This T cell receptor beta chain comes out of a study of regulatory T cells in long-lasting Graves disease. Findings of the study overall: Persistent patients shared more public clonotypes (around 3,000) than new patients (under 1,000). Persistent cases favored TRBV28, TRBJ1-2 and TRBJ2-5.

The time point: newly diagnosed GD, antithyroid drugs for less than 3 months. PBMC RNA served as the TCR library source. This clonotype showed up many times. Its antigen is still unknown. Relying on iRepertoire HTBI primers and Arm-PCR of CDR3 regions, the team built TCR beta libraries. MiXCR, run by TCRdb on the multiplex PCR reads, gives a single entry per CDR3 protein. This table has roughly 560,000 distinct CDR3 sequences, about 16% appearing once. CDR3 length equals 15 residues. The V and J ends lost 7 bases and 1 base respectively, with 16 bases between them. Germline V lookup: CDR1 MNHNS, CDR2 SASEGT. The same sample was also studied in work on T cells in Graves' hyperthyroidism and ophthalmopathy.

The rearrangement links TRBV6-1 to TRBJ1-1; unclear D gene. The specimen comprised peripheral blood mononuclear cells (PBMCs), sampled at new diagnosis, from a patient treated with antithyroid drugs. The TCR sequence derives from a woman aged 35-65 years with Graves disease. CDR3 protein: CASIKFVGTNTEAFF. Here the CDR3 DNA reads TGTGCCAGCATCAAATTTGTGGGTACGAACACTGAAGCTTTCTTT.